This paragraph reports one T cell receptor beta chain. Its target antigen remains unknown. Within one base of it there is no much larger clone, and no base qualities were kept. Another Seattle source contributed samples from volunteer blood donors who had recovered from COVID-19. Each collaborating institution followed its own protocols to collect whole blood in K2EDTA tubes. For TCRbeta analysis, collaborators shipped samples as frozen whole blood, isolated PBMCs, or DNA extracted from either of those sample types. This sample is drawn from a study of blood T cell repertoires in COVID-19 (dated by TCRdb to 2018 to 2020). A note on the overall study: Samples covering the acute and convalescent phases of COVID-19 were provided by collaborators in the United States, Italy and Spain. Nearly every sample came with metadata listing a de-identified subject ID, COVID-19 status, age in years and sex. Samples were obtained from the ongoing ImmuneRACE study (first 160 participants) and from 1,254 subjects provided by 6 global collaborators. A freely available public database, intended as a resource for researchers studying the immune response to SARS-CoV-2, is where the repertoires were released. Where available, HLA class I and class II types were obtained from metadata supplied by the sample provider rather than from assay-based typing. Deeply sampled blood TCRbeta repertoires from subjects exposed to, actively infected with, or recovered from COVID-19 were included in the dataset. The prospective study material was composed of cDNA or gDNA derived from T cells, B-cell-depleted T cells, or PBMCs.

TCRbeta CDR3 regions were amplified from genomic DNA using the immunoSEQ Assay, a bias-controlled multiplex PCR. As for the authors' bioinformatics: Within the assay, amplification of reference gene primers was used to estimate how many nucleated cells each sample contained. Sequence reads were collapsed and filtered to measure the absolute abundance of every unique TCRbeta CDR3 rearrangement. For each sample, productive Simpson clonality was calculated by taking the square root of Simpson's diversity index across productive rearrangements. Here the immuneACCESS table is served through TCRdb, limited to in-frame sequences with V and J called. Missing clones are a known gap in these copies; in checked studies unresolved V genes cover under half, and the rest lacks a known reason. V, J and clone size reflect that table, while D and trimming were determined from the DNA. The sample table records about 320,000 clones; 80% to 90% of these occur just once. The ten top clones hold 5% to 7% of the sample.

Reading from cysteine to phenylalanine, the CDR3 counts 16 amino acids. CDR3 DNA only is kept here, 48 bases in frame from base 1. V lost 1 base and J lost 0 bases; the stretch between them is 10 bases long. From the germline V gene (reference sequence), CDR1 is LNHNV and CDR2 is YYDKDF. What the authors observed across the whole study: The quantity of clinical and demographic metadata differed by source and by participant and was supplied without curation.

This clonotype originated in a young man who had recovered from COVID-19. Source material: peripheral blood. The receptor chain draws on TRBV15 and TRBJ1-5, with no D gene named confidently. In nucleotides, the sequence is TGTGCCACCAGCAGAGTACAGATTTATAGCAATCAGCCCCAGCATTTT. It translates as CATSRVQIYSNQPQHF.